A single T cell receptor beta chain is shown here with its context. This clonotype has just a few counts. The antigen it recognizes is unknown. No much larger clone exists at a distance of one base, and base qualities are not known. The data originate from a study of T cell repertoires in cytomegalovirus infection (dated by TCRdb to about 2019). At the level of the whole study: Donor HLA type was relevant to the analysis, as public TCR beta signatures indicated carriage of CMV infection together with the matching HLA type. On the study overall, not on this receptor specifically: Carriers of CMV infection plus the relevant HLA type were discriminated by the cumulative frequency of public TCR beta family members in the study cohort and in an independent roughly 400-donor cohort. The ex vivo response was dominated by HLA-C-restricted CMV-specific TCR beta clonotypes, which also provided the single most frequent clonotype in two of eight donors.

CDR1 and CDR2 are drawn from the germline V gene (reference sequence): DFQATT, SNEGSKA. Including cysteine and phenylalanine, the CDR3 has 15 amino acids. Only CDR3 DNA is held: 45 bases, read in frame from base 1. From V the trimming removes 4 bases and from J it removes 7 bases, while the gene matches leave 10 bases of the junction unaccounted for. Sequenced using an Illumina HiSeq 1500. The public reads were reprocessed in TCRdb via fastp at Q25 and MiXCR, keeping in-frame beta chains. Every entry covers one CDR3 protein and lists the most common genes and DNA from its rows. The sample table holds around 320,000 distinct CDR3 sequences, of which 8% to 10% were seen once. Jointly, the top ten make up 4.3% of the sample.

This TCR came from a human donor in good health (CMV status not recorded). Some clones in this sample may be carry-over from other donors' samples. The chain is encoded by TRBV20-1 joined to TRBJ2-1; 10 nucleotides in the junction match TRBD1. The specimen sequenced was PBMCs. At the DNA level, the sequence is TGCAGTGCTATAGTAGACAGGGGGCAGGTTAATGAGCAGTTCTTC. Its coded protein is CSAIVDRGQVNEQFF.